This entry lists 30 T cell receptor beta chains sequenced from one sample in a study of T cells after yellow fever vaccination. TCRdb independently ran MiXCR on the 5' RACE reads; one entry per CDR3 protein. The table shows 500,000 to 700,000 distinct CDR3 sequences, with about a fifth occurring only once. The sample in question was PBMCs, obtained 15 days after the yellow fever booster vaccination. These receptors were taken from a man aged 30 to 45 who received the YFV17D yellow fever vaccine.

V gene TRBV18 combines with J gene TRBJ1-6; D remains unclear. Germline V lookup: CDR1 KGHSH, CDR2 LQKENI. Trimming shortened V by 2 bases and J by 0 bases, and 2 bases separated the two germline ends. This CDR3 has 14 amino acids. The CDR3 nucleotides read TGTGCCAGCTCACCAACCTCCTATAATTCACCCCTCCACTTT. Residues: CASSPTSYNSPLHF.

This clonotype has a count of ten or more. The chain's CDR3 is CASSLEGEAFF. DNA for the CDR3: TGTGCCAGCAGCTTAGAGGGGGAAGCTTTCTTT. The V call is TRBV7-9, the J call TRBJ1-1; maybe TRBD1 (5 bases). The germline V gene has CDR1 SEHNR and CDR2 FQNEAQ (reference sequence). The CDR3 is 11 amino acids. V lost 1 base and J lost 8, with 5 bases in between.

This clonotype was recorded a few times. The V and J genes are TRBV7-8 and TRBJ1-1, with TRBD1 as a possible D gene (6 bases). Germline assignment: CDR1 SGHVS and CDR2 FQNEAQ. The CDR3 loop spans 16 amino acids. Trimming took off 4 bases at V and 2 bases at J, with 17 bases between the two ends. The CDR3 is CASSSNSWTVNTEAFF. The CDR3 DNA is TGTGCCAGCAGCTCAAATAGTTGGACAGTAAACACTGAAGCTTTCTTT.

A few counts support this clonotype. The V gene is TRBV3-1, the J gene TRBJ2-7; 9 bases fit TRBD2. The CDR3 has 14 amino acids. V lost 4 bases to trimming and J lost 7 bases; unmatched junction nucleotides: 8. Germline CDR1 reads LGHDT; CDR2 reads YNNKEL (reference sequence). CDR3 sequence (DNA): TGTGCCAGCAGCCCGGTAGCGGGAGCACGGGAGCAGTACTTC. It is translated as CASSPVAGAREQYF.

This clonotype showed up just a few times. The rearrangement links TRBV7-2 to TRBJ2-5; D gene uncertain. The germline V gene encodes CDR1 SGHTA and CDR2 FQGNSA. V gave up 4 bases and J gave up 5 bases, with 20 bases separating them. This CDR3 has 16 residues. The CDR3: CASSSTPHPSGETQYF. The DNA of the CDR3 is TGTGCCAGCAGCTCCACTCCGCACCCGAGTGGGGAGACCCAGTACTTC. The whole variable domain, filled in from reference TRBV7-2 and TRBJ2-5, reads GAGVSQSPSNKVTEKGKDVELRCDPISGHTALYWYRQSLGQGLEFLIYFQGNSAPDKSGLPSDRFSAERTGGSVSTLTIQRTQQEDSAVYLCASSSTPHPSGETQYFGPGTRLLVL.

In this sample, this clonotype turned up a few times. V usage is TRBV2 and J usage is TRBJ1-5, with 10 bases fitting TRBD1. The CDR3 is 14 residues long. V lost 6 bases, J lost 7 bases, and 6 bases stayed unmatched. From germline, CDR1 is SNHLY and CDR2 FYNNEI. DNA of the CDR3: TGTGCCAGCAGAGGGACAGGGGTGATGCAGCCCCAGCATTTT. Translating it yields CASRGTGVMQPQHF.

This clonotype was found a few times. V is TRBV20-1 and J is TRBJ1-4, with D uncertain. CDR3 size: 10 residues. V lost 7 bases and J lost 4, with 4 bases in between. In germline, CDR1 is DFQATT, CDR2 SNEGSKA (reference sequence). The CDR3 region is CSVFNEKLFF. The CDR3, as DNA: TGCAGTGTTTTTAATGAAAAACTGTTTTTT.

The chain recombines TRBV20-1 with TRBJ2-1, with 11 bases identical to TRBD2. The CDR3 sequence is 15 residues long. Germline V lookup: CDR1 DFQATT, CDR2 SNEGSKA (reference sequence). The V gene end was trimmed by 6 bases and the J gene end by 8 bases; junction bases not matched to a gene: 12. The CDR3 DNA reads as TGCAGTGCCTCGAACCTAGCGGGAGGTCTCCATGAGCAGTTCTTC. This gives the protein CSASNLAGGLHEQFF.

This clonotype was seen a few times. The chain recombines TRBV6-4 with TRBJ2-7; 9 nucleotides line up with TRBD1. The V and J ends lost 0 bases and 6 bases, in that order; junction bases with no gene match: 9. Germline values: CDR1 MRHNA, CDR2 SNTAGT. The CDR3 is made up of 16 amino acids. CDR3 in DNA: TGTGCCAGCAGTGACTCTGCGGGACAGGGCACAGGCGAGCAGTACTTC. The encoded protein is CASSDSAGQGTGEQYF.

This sequence joins TRBV20-1 and TRBJ2-6; D might be TRBD1 (7 bases). The germline V gene has CDR1 DFQATT and CDR2 SNEGSKA (reference sequence). Trimming took 3 bases from V and 2 from J, leaving 23 bases between them. The CDR3 totals 19 residues. CDR3 nucleotide sequence: TGCAGTGCTAGTGCGCCATTCGACAGGGCTAGCGCTGGGGCCAACGTCCTGACTTTC. Its protein product is CSASAPFDRASAGANVLTF.

This clonotype occurred a few times. This chain uses TRBV20-1 with TRBJ2-3; D unclear. The CDR3 loop spans 13 amino acids. V shed 1 base and J shed 2 bases, with 7 bases lying between them. Looked up from germline, CDR1 is DFQATT and CDR2 is SNEGSKA (reference sequence). CDR3 in amino acids: CSARVLDTDTQYF. CDR3 DNA sequence: TGCAGTGCTAGAGTCCTAGACACAGATACGCAGTATTTT.

A few counts support this clonotype. This rearrangement joins TRBV12-3 or TRBV12-4 to TRBJ2-1; D is undetermined. The CDR3 runs 13 residues. With 3 bases removed from V and 8 bases from J, the gap between germline ends came to 11 bases. The CDR3 nucleotides read TGTGCCAGCAGTTTGCAGGTAACGGATGAGCAGTTCTTC. The encoded protein is CASSLQVTDEQFF.

In its sample, this clonotype was seen a few times. V usage is TRBV7-2 and J usage is TRBJ1-1; D perhaps matches TRBD1 (6 bases). Germline assignment: CDR1 SGHTA and CDR2 FQGNSA. Trimming removed 4 bases at V and 0 bases at J, with 12 bases between. The CDR3 has 15 residues. The DNA of the CDR3 is TGTGCCAGCAGCTCCACGACAGGAGTGAACACTGAAGCTTTCTTT. This translates into CASSSTTGVNTEAFF.

In this sample, this clonotype turned up a few times. The CDR3: CATSDPTSGNNEQFF. CDR3 DNA: TGTGCCACCAGTGATCCTACTAGCGGCAACAATGAGCAGTTCTTC. The rearrangement joins TRBV24-1 to TRBJ2-1; the match to TRBD2 covers 8 bases. The trim removed 3 bases at V and 5 bases at J, leaving 5 bases unmatched. Germline V gene lookup returns CDR1 KGHDR and CDR2 SFDVKD. CDR3 length: 15 amino acids.

The rearrangement uses TRBV28 and TRBJ2-5, with TRBD1 identical over 10 bases. Germline V gene lookup returns CDR1 MDHEN and CDR2 SYDVKM. Germline trimming cut 5 bases from V and 3 bases from J; bases unmatched to any gene: 6. The length of the CDR3 is 15 residues. The CDR3 DNA reads as TGTGCCAGCAGTGACCAGGGACAGGGGAAAGAGACCCAGTACTTC. Protein: CASSDQGQGKETQYF.

V gene TRBV7-3 combines with J gene TRBJ2-3, with 9 positions matching TRBD1. The CDR3 loop spans 14 amino acids. The V segment lost 5 bases and the J segment 6 bases; nucleotides outside the gene matches: 6. Germline CDR1 is SGHTA and CDR2 is FQGTGA. CDR3: CASSPTGGMDTQYF. DNA of the CDR3: TGTGCCAGCAGCCCTACAGGGGGCATGGATACGCAGTATTTT.

This clonotype was found a few times. V and J are TRBV20-1 and TRBJ2-7, with a weak D call TRBD1 (6 bases). Germline V gives CDR1 DFQATT, CDR2 SNEGSKA (reference sequence). V dropped 7 bases and J dropped 3 bases, with 16 bases sitting between them. This CDR3 spans 13 amino acids. The CDR3 sequence is CSGFNTGNYEQYF. In DNA, the CDR3 is TGCAGTGGATTCAATACAGGGAACTACGAGCAGTACTTC.

The rearrangement uses TRBV29-1 and TRBJ2-7, with D uncertain. Germline-derived CDR1 and CDR2 are SQVTM and ANQGSEA. The V end was cut by 2 bases, the J end by 4 bases, with 0 bases between. The CDR3 consists of 9 residues. The CDR3 DNA follows: TGCAGCGTTGAATACGAGCAGTACTTC. It specifies CSVEYEQYF.

This clonotype appeared a single time. V usage is TRBV3-1 and J usage is TRBJ2-1; no definite D call. Trimming shortened V by 3 bases and J by 0 bases, and 6 bases separated the two germline ends. The germline V gene has CDR1 LGHDT and CDR2 YNNKEL (reference sequence). This CDR3 has 14 residues. CDR3 region: CASSHTGSYNEQFF. The CDR3 DNA is TGTGCCAGCAGCCATACGGGCTCCTACAATGAGCAGTTCTTC.

This chain links TRBV18 with TRBJ2-7; TRBD1 might be the D (6 bases). CDR1 and CDR2 (germline): KGHSH, LQKENI. This CDR3 has 12 amino acids. Trimming stripped 5 bases from V and 7 bases from J, with 12 bases between. The CDR3 reads CASSSQGFEQYF. As DNA, the CDR3 is TGTGCCAGCTCATCACAGGGATTTGAGCAGTACTTC.

This clonotype has only a few counts. The genes are TRBV7-8 and TRBJ2-1; 7 nucleotides line up with TRBD2. V gave up 3 bases and J gave up 3 bases; unmatched junction bases: 8. The CDR3 has 16 residues. In germline, CDR1 is SGHVS, CDR2 FQNEAQ. In DNA, the CDR3 is TGTGCCAGCAGCTTGGGGGGACTAACACACTACAATGAGCAGTTCTTC. Protein sequence: CASSLGGLTHYNEQFF.

V gene TRBV28 combines with J gene TRBJ2-5; D could derive from TRBD1 or TRBD2 (5 bases each). Trimming left V 6 bases short and J 5 bases short, with 19 bases between. From germline, CDR1 is MDHEN and CDR2 SYDVKM. The CDR3 has 15 residues. The CDR3 nucleotides are TGTGCCAGCAGACTTGGGACCAGGGTCTGGGAGACCCAGTACTTC. Protein product: CASRLGTRVWETQYF.

This clonotype was found a few times. The chain has TRBV19 and TRBJ2-1; TRBD2 agrees at 10 bases. The CDR3 length is 16 residues. Germline CDR1 and CDR2: LNHDA and SQIVND (reference sequence). The V and J ends lost 5 bases and 2 bases, in that order; junction bases with no gene match: 6. The CDR3 loop is CASSVHGTSAYNEQFF. The CDR3 region has the DNA TGTGCCAGTAGTGTCCACGGGACTAGCGCCTACAATGAGCAGTTCTTC.

The rearrangement uses TRBV10-3 and TRBJ2-1; tentative D call: TRBD2 (6 bases). Trimming removed 2 bases at V and 12 bases at J, with 11 bases between. The germline V gene has CDR1 ENHRY and CDR2 SYGVKD. This CDR3 region has 12 residues. The chain's CDR3 is CAISEAGSVQFF. CDR3 in DNA: TGTGCCATCAGTGAGGCGGGGTCCGTGCAGTTCTTC.

The chain joins TRBV3-1 to TRBJ2-1; maybe TRBD1 (5 bases). The CDR3 has 15 amino acids. Germline V gene data show CDR1 as LGHDT and CDR2 as YNNKEL (reference sequence). Deletions cut 8 bases from V and 1 base from J, with 15 bases between. The CDR3 loop reads CASSPRQSSYNEQFF. In DNA, the CDR3 is TGTGCCAGCTCCCCCCGACAGTCTTCCTACAATGAGCAGTTCTTC.

In its sample, this clonotype was seen a few times. This rearrangement joins TRBV6-2 or TRBV6-3 to TRBJ2-1; D ambiguous. Per germline, CDR1 MNHEY and CDR2 SVGEGT. The CDR3 covers 12 residues. The V gene lost 2 bases and the J gene lost 8 bases, with 7 bases spanning the gap. DNA of the CDR3: TGTGCCAGCAGTTACGCTGGGGATGAGCAGTTCTTC. This translates into CASSYAGDEQFF.

The chain has TRBV7-9 and TRBJ2-3; 8 positions agree with TRBD2. Unmatched junction bases numbered 8, after V lost 3 bases and J lost 3 bases. The V gene's germline CDR1 is SEHNR and CDR2 FQNEAQ (reference sequence). This CDR3 comprises 16 residues. CDR3 coding DNA: TGTGCCAGCAGCTTGTTAAAGCGGGAGTTGACAGATACGCAGTATTTT. It translates to CASSLLKRELTDTQYF.

Comments on this clonotype: A much larger clone differs by one base, so this may be a read error. The rearrangement links TRBV12-3 or TRBV12-4 to TRBJ2-7; D perhaps matches TRBD2 (6 bases). V was clipped by 10 bases and J by 1 base, with 14 bases between them. The CDR3 has 13 residues. Here the CDR3 DNA reads TGTGCCACCAAGAACGGGGGTTCCTACGAGCAGTACTTC. This encodes CATKNGGSYEQYF.

This clonotype has ten or more counts. The gene calls are TRBV12-3 or TRBV12-4 and TRBJ2-3, with no clear D. V lost 5 bases and J lost 5, with 5 bases in between. This CDR3 comprises 11 residues. The CDR3 DNA reads as TGTGCCAGCAGTACTCGAGATACGCAGTATTTT. It codes for CASSTRDTQYF.

This clonotype was detected a few times. The rearrangement joins TRBV2 to TRBJ2-5; the match to TRBD1 covers 10 bases. J was trimmed by 4 bases and V by 0 bases; bases with no gene match: 5. This CDR3 is 16 amino acids long. The germline CDR1 and CDR2 sequences are SNHLY and FYNNEI. The CDR3, as DNA: TGTGCCAGCAGTGAAGCGAGGACAGGGGGAACAGAGACCCAGTACTTC. Translating it yields CASSEARTGGTETQYF.